These 25 T cell receptor beta chains came from one sample sequenced in a study of shared clonotypes between healthy human individuals. Assay: immunoSEQ multiplex PCR; the TCRdb copy retains only in-frame clones and omits some. In the table there are 1.5 million to 1.9 million clones, nearly 99% of which are singletons. The sample consisted of naive CD4+ T cells sorted from blood. Subset in this sample: CD45RA+ positively selected. These receptors were obtained from a man aged 30-40 years in good health.

The chain employs TRBV5-1 and TRBJ2-7; the D call may be TRBD1 or TRBD2 (5 bases each). Germline assignment: CDR1 SGHRS and CDR2 YFSETQ. CDR3 length: 14 residues. The ends were cut back, 0 bases at V and 3 bases at J, with 10 bases in the middle. Here the CDR3 DNA reads TGCGCCAGCAGCTTGGTTTCGAGGGGCTACGAGCAGTACTTC. Translating gives CASSLVSRGYEQYF. The whole variable domain, remainder taken from reference TRBV5-1 and TRBJ2-7, is KAGVTQTPRYLIKTRGQQVTLSCSPISGHRSVSWYQQTPGQGLQFLFEYFSETQRNKGNFPGRFSGRQFSNSRSEMNVSTLELGDSALYLCASSLVSRGYEQYFGPGTRLTVT.

This clone was observed once. The gene calls are TRBV11-3 and TRBJ2-7; 7 bases agree with TRBD2. Germline V gene data show CDR1 as SGHNT and CDR2 as YENEEA. J gave up 4 bases and V 1 base, and 4 bases lay outside the gene matches. The CDR3 sequence is 14 residues long. CDR3 DNA: TGTGCCAGCAGCTTAGGCGGGGGTACATACGAGCAGTACTTC. Its translation: CASSLGGGTYEQYF.

As for this clone: The same CDR3 arises from other DNA sequences in this sample as well. The chain recombines TRBV27 with TRBJ2-7; 7 bases are a match to TRBD1. Germline values: CDR1 MNHEY, CDR2 SMNVEV (reference sequence). J lost 2 bases, V lost 5 bases, and 6 bases had no gene match. This CDR3 contains 14 residues. CDR3 protein: CASSPQGLPYEQYF. As DNA, the CDR3 is TGTGCCAGCAGTCCACAGGGGCTGCCCTACGAGCAGTACTTC.

The CDR3 spells CASSLGESWEKLFF. The CDR3 nucleotides are TGTGCCAGCAGTTTAGGAGAGAGTTGGGAAAAACTGTTTTTT. V gene TRBV28 combines with J gene TRBJ1-4; the D is unclear. V was shortened by 2 bases and J by 8 bases, with 12 bases between the two germline ends. CDR1 and CDR2 from the germline V gene are MDHEN and SYDVKM. CDR3 length: 14 residues.

V gene TRBV4-3 combines with J gene TRBJ2-7; D perhaps matches TRBD2 (5 bases). CDR3 length: 17 amino acids. The V and J ends lost 3 bases and 2 bases respectively, with 20 bases between them. Germline CDR1 and CDR2: LGHNA and YSLEER. CDR3 DNA: TGCGCCAGCAGCCAGGCAACGGGGAATCCAGACCCCTACGAGCAGTACTTC. It codes for CASSQATGNPDPYEQYF.

This chain connects TRBV4-1 to TRBJ1-5, with D uncertain. Germline V gene data show CDR1 as MGHRA and CDR2 as YSYEKL. Trimming cost V 4 bases and J 6 bases, with 16 bases left between them. There are 15 residues in the CDR3. CDR3 nucleotide sequence: TGCGCCAGCAGCCCAGCTGGACCGAGAGGTCAGCCCCAGCATTTT. Translation: CASSPAGPRGQPQHF.

The chain links TRBV7-2 to TRBJ2-3, with D tentatively TRBD2 (7 bases). This CDR3 contains 15 residues. Germline V gives CDR1 SGHTA, CDR2 FQGNSA. V was pared by 4 bases and J by 4 bases, with 15 bases between. CDR3 bases: TGTGCCAGCAGCTCGCAATGGGGGGGCCCAGATACGCAGTATTTT. Translating it yields CASSSQWGGPDTQYF.

This chain uses TRBV28 with TRBJ1-2, with 7 bases fitting TRBD1. Germline V lookup: CDR1 MDHEN, CDR2 SYDVKM. The CDR3 totals 13 residues. J lost 5 bases, V lost 2 bases, and 2 bases had no gene match. The CDR3 DNA is TGTGCCAGCAGTTTAAGCAGGGGGTATGGCTACACCTTC. It specifies CASSLSRGYGYTF.

The chain carries TRBV28 and TRBJ2-1; the match to TRBD1 covers 9 bases. Germline-derived CDR1 and CDR2 are MDHEN and SYDVKM. CDR3 length: 16 residues. J lost 9 bases, V lost 6 bases, and 15 bases had no gene match. This CDR3 is CASSTVADRGTLEQFF. The CDR3, as DNA: TGTGCCAGCAGCACCGTAGCGGACAGGGGTACACTTGAGCAGTTCTTC.

The chain couples TRBV27 to TRBJ2-4; 11 nucleotides agree with TRBD2. The CDR3 is 13 amino acids. V dropped 6 bases and J dropped 7; count of bases not matched to a gene: 2. Germline V gene sequence: CDR1 MNHEY, CDR2 SMNVEV (reference sequence). Written as DNA, the CDR3 is TGTGCCAGCAGGTCTAGCGGGAGGAACATTCAGTACTTC. Translated: CASRSSGRNIQYF.

The rearrangement joins TRBV7-6 to TRBJ2-5; D is unclear. Trimming stripped 1 base from V and 7 bases from J, with 7 bases between. Germline values: CDR1 SGHVS, CDR2 FNYEAQ. The CDR3 contains 12 residues. This CDR3 reads CASSLDTGTQYF. For the CDR3, the DNA is TGTGCCAGCAGCTTAGATACCGGGACCCAGTACTTC.

This clone was detected once. This chain links TRBV5-1 with TRBJ2-7, with 9 bases lining up with TRBD2. V lost 0 bases to trimming and J lost 1 base; unmatched junction nucleotides: 8. Germline loops: CDR1 SGHRS, CDR2 YFSETQ. CDR3 length: 17 residues. The CDR3 bases are TGCGCCAGCAGCTTGGCAGCGGGAGGTATCCTATCCTACGAGCAGTACTTC. This sequence encodes CASSLAAGGILSYEQYF.

A note on this clone: The germline gene is not matched at one end of the junction; a read error may be the cause. This rearrangement joins TRBV7-7 to TRBJ2-7; 9 bases map to TRBD2. CDR3 length: 14 amino acids. Germline CDR1 SSHAT, CDR2 FNYEAQ (reference sequence). The CDR3: CASSVGLASYEQYF. The CDR3 nucleotides read TGTGCTAGCAGCGTCGGACTAGCGAGCTACGAGCAGTACTTC.

The chain recombines TRBV11-3 with TRBJ2-5; D unresolved. CDR1 is SGHNT and CDR2 is YENEEA in the germline V gene. This CDR3 has 13 amino acids. V gave up 2 bases and J gave up 2 bases, with 6 bases separating them. DNA of the CDR3: TGTGCCAGCAGCTTACTCAGGCAAGAGACCCAGTACTTC. It encodes CASSLLRQETQYF.

This clone occurred once. The chain recombines TRBV5-1 with TRBJ1-2, with D maybe TRBD1 (6 bases). V lost 3 bases to trimming and J lost 3 bases, with 15 bases between them. This CDR3 is built from 15 residues. Germline CDR1 is SGHRS and CDR2 is YFSETQ. CDR3 in amino acids: CASSYYREGDYGYTF. For the CDR3, the DNA is TGCGCCAGCAGCTATTACAGGGAGGGAGACTATGGCTACACCTTC. The whole variable domain, remainder taken from reference TRBV5-1 and TRBJ1-2, is KAGVTQTPRYLIKTRGQQVTLSCSPISGHRSVSWYQQTPGQGLQFLFEYFSETQRNKGNFPGRFSGRQFSNSRSEMNVSTLELGDSALYLCASSYYREGDYGYTFGSGTRLTVV.

CDR3 coding DNA: TGTGCCAGCAGTTCCCGCCCTAGCGGGACGGAGACCCAGTACTTC. This codes for CASSSRPSGTETQYF. The rearrangement uses TRBV28 and TRBJ2-5; 9 bases fit TRBD2. In germline, CDR1 is MDHEN, CDR2 SYDVKM. The CDR3 length is 15 residues. The V and J ends lost 4 bases and 5 bases, in that order; junction bases with no gene match: 8. Supplemented by reference TRBV28 and TRBJ2-5, the full variable domain reads DVKVTQSSRYLVKRTGEKVFLECVQDMDHENMFWYRQDPGLGLRLIYFSYDVKMKEKGDIPEGYSVSREKKERFSLILESASTNQTSMYLCASSSRPSGTETQYFGPGTRLLVL.

This clone is a singleton in its sample. This CDR3 reads CASSERPNYSNQPQHF. For the CDR3, the DNA is TGTGCCAGCAGTGAGAGACCAAACTATAGCAATCAGCCCCAGCATTTT. The gene calls are TRBV6-1 and TRBJ1-5; D call uncertain. Trimming removed 3 bases at V and 0 bases at J, with 12 bases between. This CDR3 region has 16 residues. CDR1 is MNHNS and CDR2 is SASEGT in the germline V gene.

The V and J genes are TRBV15 and TRBJ2-3; 9 nucleotides line up with TRBD2. CDR3 size: 16 residues. Trimming at V came to 3 bases and at J to 1 base, leaving 5 bases not matched to a gene. CDR1 is LNHNV and CDR2 is YYDKDF in the germline V gene (reference sequence). CDR3 region: CATSRSREGGTDTQYF. CDR3 sequence (DNA): TGTGCCACCAGCAGGTCGCGGGAGGGAGGCACAGATACGCAGTATTTT.

The chain is built from TRBV15 and TRBJ2-7, with TRBD1 matching 9 bases. The CDR3 loop spans 16 amino acids. Germline CDR1 and CDR2: LNHNV and YYDKDF (reference sequence). J was trimmed by 5 bases and V by 0 bases; bases with no gene match: 8. DNA of the CDR3: TGTGCCACCAGCAGAGATGGCCGGGGACAGGGCGACGAGCAGTACTTC. Translated: CATSRDGRGQGDEQYF.

V is TRBV7-2 and J is TRBJ2-5; D is undetermined. Looked up from germline, CDR1 is SGHTA and CDR2 is FQGNSA. The CDR3 length is 14 residues. The V end lost 3 bases, the J end lost 1 base, and 9 bases lay between the germline ends. The chain's CDR3 is CASSLENPQETQYF. CDR3 sequence (DNA): TGTGCCAGCAGCTTGGAGAACCCCCAAGAGACCCAGTACTTC.

The chain links TRBV29-1 to TRBJ1-2; maybe TRBD1 (5 bases). The V gene's germline CDR1 is SQVTM and CDR2 ANQGSEA. The CDR3 sequence is 13 residues long. V was clipped by 6 bases and J by 1 base, with 12 bases between them. The CDR3, as DNA: TGCAGCGTCAGCTTCGGGGGTAACTATGGCTACACCTTC. It is translated as CSVSFGGNYGYTF.

V gene TRBV27 combines with J gene TRBJ2-1, with D maybe TRBD2 (6 bases). Germline CDR1 MNHEY, CDR2 SMNVEV (reference sequence). Trimming removed 5 bases from V and 2 bases from J, with 16 bases in between. CDR3 size: 16 residues. CDR3 sequence: CASSKLAELPYNEQFF. The CDR3 bases are TGTGCCAGCAGTAAACTAGCCGAACTACCCTACAATGAGCAGTTCTTC.

V gene TRBV13 combines with J gene TRBJ1-2; perhaps TRBD1 as D (6 bases). CDR1 is PRHDT, CDR2 FYEKMQ, per germline (reference sequence). This CDR3 contains 15 residues. V was cut by 3 bases and J by 4 bases, with 15 bases left in between. CDR3 residues: CASSFDRPDFYGYTF. CDR3 nucleotides: TGTGCCAGCAGCTTCGACAGGCCGGATTTCTATGGCTACACCTTC.

CDR3 sequence: CASSLGPIGTNEKLFF. The CDR3 nucleotides are TGTGCCAGCAGCTTAGGTCCGATAGGCACTAATGAAAAACTGTTTTTT. This sequence joins TRBV5-4 and TRBJ1-4; D ambiguous. The length of the CDR3 is 16 residues. The germline gives CDR1 SGHNT, CDR2 YYREEE (reference sequence). The V end lost 2 bases, the J end lost 2 bases, and 13 bases lay between the germline ends.

This sequence joins TRBV27 and TRBJ2-7; the D is unclear. Germline CDR1 is MNHEY and CDR2 is SMNVEV (reference sequence). CDR3 length: 15 amino acids. The V and J ends lost 6 bases and 5 bases respectively, with 20 bases between them. The CDR3 DNA sequence: TGTGCCAGCAGAAGTCGACCGACGAGATGGGACGAGCAGTACTTC. This codes for CASRSRPTRWDEQYF.